A single sample is the source of the 10 T cell receptor beta chains below, sequenced in a study of breast tumors, draining lymph nodes, adjacent tissues. One entry per CDR3 protein results from TCRdb running MiXCR on the multiplex PCR reads. Found here are about 220,000 distinct CDR3 sequences, under 35% of them singletons; the top ten hold approximately 3.6%. The lymph nodes were axillary draining lymph nodes from breast cancer patients. The specimen was axillary lymph node tissue. These receptors were taken from a female donor with breast cancer. Some clones in this sample may be carry-over from other donors' samples.

Comments on this clonotype: A much larger clone lies one base from this, so it may be a read error. V usage is TRBV6-6 and J usage is TRBJ1-5, with D perhaps matching TRBD1 (5 bases). The germline V gene has CDR1 MNHNY and CDR2 SVGAGI (reference sequence). CDR3 size: 15 residues. As DNA, the CDR3 is TGTGCCGGCAGCAGGGAAAGTTATAGCAATCAGCCCCAGCATTTT. Translating it yields CAGSRESYSNQPQHF.

This clonotype was counted many times. The genes are TRBV4-1 and TRBJ2-3; no clear D gene. CDR3 size: 15 residues. V was cut by 0 bases and J by 2 bases, with 9 bases left in between. Looked up from germline, CDR1 is MGHRA and CDR2 is YSYEKL. CDR3 loop: CASSQDGLNTDTQYF. CDR3 in DNA: TGCGCCAGCAGCCAAGACGGATTGAACACAGATACGCAGTATTTT.

V is TRBV6-5 and J is TRBJ1-5; the D is unclear. Trimming pared 4 bases from V and 6 bases from J, leaving 10 bases between. From germline, CDR1 is MNHEY and CDR2 SVGAGI. CDR3 length equals 13 residues. DNA for the CDR3: TGTGCCAGCAGTTTATCCAGGTCTCAGCCCCAGCATTTT. This sequence encodes CASSLSRSQPQHF.

With regard to this clonotype: It may be a read error: a sequence one base away is much more abundant. The chain uses TRBV11-1 and TRBJ2-7; the match to TRBD1 covers 9 bases. CDR3 length: 14 amino acids. V gave up 5 bases and J gave up 7 bases; unmatched junction bases: 9. Germline values: CDR1 SGHAT, CDR2 FQDESV (reference sequence). The CDR3 DNA is TGTGCCAGCAGCAGAACACAGGGGGCAAATGAGCAGTACTTC. This encodes CASSRTQGANEQYF.

This clonotype was seen ten or more times. The J gene is TRBJ2-5, the V gene TRBV7-8; D may be TRBD1 (6 bases). Germline CDR1 reads SGHVS; CDR2 reads FQNEAQ. V was shortened by 6 bases and J by 7 bases, with 21 bases between the two germline ends. The CDR3 consists of 15 residues. The CDR3 DNA follows: TGTGCCAGCAGACCCAGTGGGGGCTCATCGGGGACCCAGTACTTC. This encodes CASRPSGGSSGTQYF. Using reference TRBV7-8 and TRBJ2-5 for the parts outside the CDR3, the full variable domain is GAGVSQSPRYKVAKRGQDVALRCDPISGHVSLFWYQQALGQGPEFLTYFQNEAQLDKSGLPSDRFFAERPEGSVSTLKIQRTQQEDSAVYLCASRPSGGSSGTQYFGPGTRLLVL.

In this sample, this clonotype turned up a few times. Germline and junction disagree at one end, which may indicate a read error. Here the CDR3 reads CVSSGGGGHNEQFF. The DNA of the CDR3 is TGCGTCAGCAGTGGGGGGGGAGGCCACAATGAGCAGTTCTTC. The chain has TRBV10-2 and TRBJ2-1; TRBD2 matches 7 bases. Germline-derived CDR1 and CDR2 are WSHSY and SAAADI. The CDR3 loop spans 14 amino acids.

This clonotype has ten or more counts. The rearrangement uses TRBV7-2 and TRBJ2-3; possibly TRBD2 for D (8 bases). CDR3 size: 16 residues. CDR1 is SGHTA, CDR2 FQGNSA, per germline. Between the trimmed V and J ends, which lost 7 bases and 5 bases, there was a span of 22 bases. CDR3 sequence reads: CASKREGAGRGDTQYF. The DNA of the CDR3 is TGTGCCAGCAAACGGGAGGGGGCCGGGCGAGGAGATACGCAGTATTTT.

Only a few counts were recorded for this clonotype. This CDR3 is CASLQTGGKNSPLHF. For the CDR3, the DNA is TGTGCCAGCTTGCAGACAGGGGGCAAAAATTCACCCCTCCACTTT. J is TRBJ1-6 and V is TRBV27, with 10 bases aligning to TRBD1. Germline V lookup: CDR1 MNHEY, CDR2 SMNVEV (reference sequence). The CDR3 is 15 amino acids. V lost 8 bases, J lost 7 bases, and 8 bases stayed unmatched.

The V call is TRBV7-9, the J call TRBJ1-1, with D unclear. CDR3 size: 15 residues. Germline CDR1 and CDR2: SEHNR and FQNEAQ (reference sequence). V was pared by 5 bases and J by 0 bases, with 13 bases between. DNA of the CDR3: TGTGCCAGCAGCCAAGTTAGGTCCATGAACACTGAAGCTTTCTTT. It encodes CASSQVRSMNTEAFF.

This clonotype was seen many times. V usage is TRBV10-3 and J usage is TRBJ1-1; a possible D gene is TRBD1 (5 bases). The germline V gene has CDR1 ENHRY and CDR2 SYGVKD. V was trimmed by 0 bases and J by 11 bases, leaving 22 bases between them. The CDR3 has 16 amino acids. The CDR3 spells CAISESWGQGGRGAFF. DNA for the CDR3: TGTGCCATCAGTGAGTCCTGGGGCCAGGGTGGACGAGGGGCTTTCTTT.